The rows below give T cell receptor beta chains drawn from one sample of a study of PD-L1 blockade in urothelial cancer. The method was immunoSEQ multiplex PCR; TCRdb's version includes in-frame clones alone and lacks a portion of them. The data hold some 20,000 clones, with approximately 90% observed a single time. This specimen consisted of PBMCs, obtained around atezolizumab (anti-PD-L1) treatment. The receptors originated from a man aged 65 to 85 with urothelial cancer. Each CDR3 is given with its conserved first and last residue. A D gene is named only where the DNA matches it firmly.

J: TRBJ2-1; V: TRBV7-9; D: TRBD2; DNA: TGTGCCAGCACCCATTCCCTAGCGGGGGGGTTAAGTGAGCAGTTCTTC; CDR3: CASTHSLAGGLSEQFF
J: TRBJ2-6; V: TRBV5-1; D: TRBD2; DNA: TGCGCCAGCAGCTCATTAGCGGGGGCTGGGGCCAACGTCCTGACTTTC; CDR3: CASSSLAGAGANVLTF
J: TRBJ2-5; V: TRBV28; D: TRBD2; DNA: TGTGCCAGCAGTTTATGGAGGGGGGGGACTAGCAGGTTGTTGGAGACCCAGTACTTC; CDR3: CASSLWRGGTSRLLETQYF
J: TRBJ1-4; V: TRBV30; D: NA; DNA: TGTGCCTTTGAAGGTGGGGGCGAAAAAAAACTGTTTTTT; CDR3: CAFEGGGEKKLFF
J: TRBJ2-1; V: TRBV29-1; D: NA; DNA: TGCAGCGTTCTCCGACAGGCATCTTTGAATGAGCAGTTCTTC; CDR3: CSVLRQASLNEQFF
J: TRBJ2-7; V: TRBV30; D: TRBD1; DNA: TGTGCCTGGAGGACCGGACAGGGGTTTGACGAGCAGTACTTC; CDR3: CAWRTGQGFDEQYF
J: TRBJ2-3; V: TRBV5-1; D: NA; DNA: TGCGCCAGCAGACCCGGACAGACAAGCACAGATACGCAGTATTTT; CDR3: CASRPGQTSTDTQYF
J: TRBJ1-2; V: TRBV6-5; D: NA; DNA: TGTGCCAGCAGGCCGAGGCCCGCCTACTATGGCTACACCTTC; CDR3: CASRPRPAYYGYTF
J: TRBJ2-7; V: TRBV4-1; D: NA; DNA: TGCGCCAGCAGCCAAGCTCCAAAACTCTCCTACGAGCAGTACTTC; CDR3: CASSQAPKLSYEQYF
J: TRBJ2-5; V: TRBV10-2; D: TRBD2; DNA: TGCGCCAGCAGCCTACTGGGCGGGGGGGCCGAGACCCAGTACTTC; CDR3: CASSLLGGGAETQYF
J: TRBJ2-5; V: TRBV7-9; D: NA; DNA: TGTGCCAGCAGCAATCTAGCGCTCCAAGAGACCCAGTACTTC; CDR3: CASSNLALQETQYF
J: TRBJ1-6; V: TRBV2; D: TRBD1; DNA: TGTGCCAGCAGTGATCCGAGAGAGGGGGCGGGTTCACCCCTCCACTTT; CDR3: CASSDPREGAGSPLHF
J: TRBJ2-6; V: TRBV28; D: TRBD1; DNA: TGTGCCAGCAGTTCCCCCGGGACAGGGGGATGGGGGGCCAACGTCCTGACTTTC; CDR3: CASSSPGTGGWGANVLTF
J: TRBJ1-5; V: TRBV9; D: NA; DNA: TGTGCCAGCAGCGTAGAAGTGCCCGGTCAGCCCCAGCATTTT; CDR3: CASSVEVPGQPQHF